This record covers a single TCR beta chain. This entry is derived from a study of blood T cell repertoires in COVID-19. About the research overall: COVID-19 samples collected from the United States, Italy and Spain covered acute and convalescent phases. PBMCs, B-cell-depleted T cells, or T cells were the source of the cDNA or gDNA that made up the material.

As originally analysed: It was from reference gene primer amplification that nucleated cell counts were estimated. The table came from immunoSEQ multiplex PCR; TCRdb's copy has only in-frame clones and leaves some out. V and J calls and clone size follow that table, whereas D and trimming were derived from the DNA. The table records a few hundred thousand clones, more than 65% of them present only once. This CDR3 region has 16 residues. Germline assignment: CDR1 ENHRY and CDR2 SYGVKD. The V and J genes are TRBV10-3 and TRBJ1-5, with 10 bases fitting TRBD1. Sequencing input: peripheral blood. The sequence was collected from a woman aged 18-29 years with acute or convalescent COVID-19. CDR3 in DNA: TGTGTATATTCCCCCCGACAGGGGGCCTGCAATCAGCCCCAGCATTTT. Translation gives CVYSPRQGACNQPQHF.